This T cell receptor beta chain was observed in a study of graft-versus-host responses after intestinal transplantation. Overall study: Each transplant was multivisceral, liver-intestinal, or isolated intestinal. The study gave all recipients anti-thymocyte globulin induction, then tacrolimus and steroids for roughly 3 years. Study-level results: Allografts of patients with graft-donor T cell macrochimerism showed high graft-versus-host to host-versus-graft clone ratios.

The table came from immunoSEQ multiplex PCR; TCRdb's copy has only in-frame clones and leaves some out. The top ten clones hold around 0.18% of a sample with 75,000 to 100,000 clones, around nine tenths of them seen once. CDR3 length: 18 residues. V gave up 3 bases and J gave up 0 bases, with 18 bases separating them. Germline V gives CDR1 LNHNV, CDR2 YYDKDF (reference sequence). As regards this clone: What it binds is unknown.

Sequences were derived from unstimulated CD4+ T cells sorted from spleen or lymph node cells, sampled before intestinal transplant. The receptor was isolated from a human donor who received an intestinal transplant. This chain joins TRBV15 and TRBJ2-1; tentatively, D is TRBD1 (6 bases). The CDR3 sequence is CATSRDQTGWSSYNEQFF. CDR3 coding DNA: TGTGCCACCAGCAGGGATCAGACAGGCTGGAGCTCCTACAATGAGCAGTTCTTC.